Presented here are 19 T cell receptor beta chains from one specimen sequenced in a study of T cell responses to AZD1222 COVID-19 vaccine. The method was immunoSEQ multiplex PCR; TCRdb's version includes in-frame clones alone and lacks a portion of them. The data show approximately 92,000 clones, with nearly 90% seen just once and less than 3% held by the top ten. The sample here was peripheral blood, taken on day 0 of AZD1222 vaccination. The receptors were gathered from an adult in good health.

V is TRBV5-4 and J is TRBJ1-2; TRBD1 aligns across 9 bases. Germline V CDR1 and CDR2: SGHNT, YYREEE (reference sequence). This CDR3 contains 15 residues. Losses at the gene ends were 4 bases for V and 4 bases for J; bases not matched to a gene: 8. The CDR3, as DNA: TGTGCCAGCAGCACCGGGACAGGGACCCTCTATGGCTACACCTTC. Translated, it gives CASSTGTGTLYGYTF. Filled out from reference TRBV5-4 and TRBJ1-2, the complete variable domain reads ETGVTQSPTHLIKTRGQQVTLRCSSQSGHNTVSWYQQALGQGPQFIFQYYREEENGRGNFPPRFSGLQFPNYSSELNVNALELDDSALYLCASSTGTGTLYGYTFGSGTRLTVV.

The chain is built from TRBV6-5 and TRBJ2-7; TRBD1 aligns across 9 bases. The V and J ends lost 7 bases and 1 base, in that order; junction bases with no gene match: 8. Germline V gene data show CDR1 as MNHEY and CDR2 as SVGAGI. This CDR3 has 15 residues. CDR3 residues: CASTIDRGSSYEQYV. The CDR3 DNA reads as TGTGCCAGCACCATAGACAGGGGGAGTTCCTACGAGCAGTACGTC.

The chain employs TRBV6-2 or TRBV6-3 and TRBJ2-7; either TRBD1 or TRBD2 may supply D (6 bases each). V dropped 6 bases and J dropped 6 bases, with 18 bases sitting between them. Germline V gene lookup returns CDR1 MNHEY and CDR2 SVGEGT. This CDR3 comprises 14 residues. In DNA, the CDR3 is TGTGCCAGCAGCCCCCGAGGGGGGCGCGGCGAGCAGTACTTC. It codes for CASSPRGGRGEQYF.

The chain recombines TRBV7-2 with TRBJ2-2; D is ambiguous. The CDR3 contains 16 residues. The V end lost 1 base, the J end lost 3 bases, and 12 bases lay between the germline ends. Germline V lookup: CDR1 SGHTA, CDR2 FQGNSA. In nucleotides, the CDR3 is TGTGCCAGCAGCTTAGTATCCCCACAGTACACCGGGGAGCTGTTTTTT. Translation: CASSLVSPQYTGELFF.

The J gene is TRBJ2-3, the V gene TRBV5-4; TRBD2 matches at 8 bases. V was clipped by 3 bases and J by 5 bases; unmatched bases: 8. CDR3 size: 15 residues. Germline V gene sequence: CDR1 SGHNT, CDR2 YYREEE (reference sequence). The CDR3 coding sequence is TGTGCCAGCAGCTCCGGGACTAGGGACCTAGATACGCAGTATTTT. Translating it yields CASSSGTRDLDTQYF.

The chain is built from TRBV11-2 and TRBJ2-1; 7 nucleotides agree with TRBD2. Germline V gives CDR1 SGHAT, CDR2 FQNNGV. This CDR3 contains 16 residues. The V and J ends lost 6 bases and 7 bases, in that order; junction bases with no gene match: 15. The CDR3 DNA follows: TGTGCCAGCAGGTCCCTGAGGGAGGGAGGGCAAAATGAGCAGTTCTTC. Its translation: CASRSLREGGQNEQFF.

The chain has TRBV5-5 and TRBJ1-1; D not certain. CDR1 and CDR2 (germline): SGHKS, YYEKEE (reference sequence). V was trimmed by 2 bases and J by 1 base, leaving 6 bases between them. This CDR3 is built from 13 residues. The CDR3 is CASSLLGNTEAFF. The CDR3 DNA sequence: TGTGCCAGCAGCTTATTAGGGAACACTGAAGCTTTCTTT.

The table lists this clone with a count of one. The CDR3 spells CASSPRTGTYEQYF. CDR3 nucleotides: TGTGCCAGCAGCCCCCGGACAGGGACCTACGAGCAGTACTTC. V is TRBV7-9 and J is TRBJ2-7; 8 positions match TRBD1. The CDR3 is made up of 14 amino acids. From germline, CDR1 is SEHNR and CDR2 FQNEAQ (reference sequence). V was clipped by 5 bases and J by 2 bases; unmatched bases: 5.

Only a few counts were recorded for this clone. V gene TRBV29-1 combines with J gene TRBJ1-2; TRBD1 might be the D (6 bases). The CDR3 has 11 amino acids. V was cut by 5 bases and J by 7 bases, with 11 bases left in between. Germline CDR1 reads SQVTM; CDR2 reads ANQGSEA. The CDR3 DNA reads as TGCAGCGTTACCAGGGGAGGTGGCTACACCTTC. As protein: CSVTRGGGYTF.

The CDR3 region has the DNA TGTGCCTGGATTGGGACAGTTAACACTGAAGCTTTCTTT. It encodes CAWIGTVNTEAFF. The chain joins TRBV30 to TRBJ1-1; 7 bases map to TRBD1. With V trimmed by 4 bases and J by 2 bases, 4 bases remained unmatched. Germline CDR1 GTSNPN, CDR2 SVGIG (reference sequence). The CDR3 spans 13 residues.

The V call is TRBV6-2 or TRBV6-3, the J call TRBJ1-3; possible D gene TRBD1, 6 bases. There are 16 residues in the CDR3. V was clipped by 6 bases and J by 0 bases, with 15 bases between them. Germline assignment: CDR1 MNHEY and CDR2 SVGEGT. The CDR3 spells CASSPGQLNSGNTIYF. The CDR3 DNA follows: TGTGCCAGCAGCCCTGGACAGTTAAACTCTGGAAACACCATATATTTT.

This chain links TRBV6-2 or TRBV6-3 with TRBJ2-7; D possibly uses TRBD1 or TRBD2 (5 bases each). V was trimmed by 6 bases and J by 0 bases, leaving 15 bases between them. The CDR3 totals 15 residues. Germline values: CDR1 MNHEY, CDR2 SVGEGT. In DNA form, the CDR3 reads TGTGCCAGCAGCCCCCAGGGTAGCGCCTCCTACGAGCAGTACGTC. Its translation is CASSPQGSASYEQYV.

The chain links TRBV2 to TRBJ2-3; tentative D call: TRBD1 (5 bases). V lost 7 bases and J 5 bases, leaving 13 bases between the germline ends. The CDR3 spans 13 residues. The germline gives CDR1 SNHLY, CDR2 FYNNEI. The CDR3, as DNA: TGTGCCAGCATGAGAGCTAGGGGAGATACGCAGTATTTT. Translated: CASMRARGDTQYF.

This chain links TRBV4-3 with TRBJ2-2, with a weak D call TRBD1 (7 bases). CDR1 is LGHNA, CDR2 YSLEER, per germline. This CDR3 is 16 amino acids long. The V gene lost 2 bases and the J gene lost 6 bases, with 16 bases spanning the gap. The CDR3 is CASSQFGGGGAGELFF. The CDR3 coding sequence is TGCGCCAGCAGCCAATTTGGAGGGGGCGGAGCCGGGGAGCTGTTTTTT.

The rearrangement links TRBV7-2 to TRBJ1-2, with a weak D call TRBD1 (5 bases). Per germline, CDR1 SGHTA and CDR2 FQGNSA. Trimming pared 3 bases from V and 0 bases from J, leaving 11 bases between. The CDR3 consists of 15 residues. The DNA for the CDR3 is TGTGCCAGCAGCTTTACAGGAGTTACTAACTATGGCTACACCTTC. Translation gives CASSFTGVTNYGYTF.

This clone was seen only once. V is TRBV14 and J is TRBJ1-4; possibly TRBD1 for D (5 bases). Germline CDR1 and CDR2: SGHDN and FVKESK. The length of the CDR3 is 15 residues. The germline V and J ends were trimmed by 0 bases and 8 bases, with 13 bases remaining between them. The CDR3 here is CASSQDAGTGEKLFF. The CDR3, as DNA: TGTGCCAGCAGCCAAGATGCAGGGACGGGGGAAAAACTGTTTTTT.

This clone showed up just once. The DNA of the CDR3 is TGCGCCAGCAGCGGGACTAGCGGAGTCTACAATGAGCAGTTCTTC. It encodes CASSGTSGVYNEQFF. V usage is TRBV4-3 and J usage is TRBJ2-1, with 11 bases matching TRBD2. V shed 5 bases, J shed 3 bases, and the junction held 3 bases outside the gene matches. This CDR3 has 15 residues. Per germline, CDR1 LGHNA and CDR2 YSLEER.

This chain connects TRBV19 to TRBJ2-3; D ambiguous. V shed 1 base and J shed 3 bases, with 8 bases lying between them. Germline V gene lookup returns CDR1 LNHDA and CDR2 SQIVND (reference sequence). The CDR3 totals 14 residues. The CDR3 reads CASSIVSGTDTQYF. CDR3 in DNA: TGTGCCAGTAGTATAGTATCCGGGACAGATACGCAGTATTTT.

J is TRBJ1-3 and V is TRBV3-1 (or the pseudogene TRBV3-2); the D is unclear. In germline, CDR1 is LGHDT, CDR2 YNNKEL (reference sequence). V dropped 4 bases and J dropped 4 bases, with 11 bases sitting between them. The CDR3 spans 14 residues. CDR3 region: CASSPDDGGNTIYF. Here the CDR3 DNA reads TGTGCCAGCAGCCCCGACGATGGAGGAAACACCATATATTTT.